The source of this TCR beta chain is a study of T-cell reconstitution after alpha-beta-depleted transplantation in children. Preparation of the TCRbeta library involved a method that used unique molecular identifiers. MiXCR was run by TCRdb on the PCR reads, yielding one entry per CDR3 protein. This sample has 500,000 or so distinct CDR3 sequences, with less than 35% found just once. The CDR3 runs to 14 residues. Germline assignment: CDR1 MDHEN and CDR2 SYDVKM. Between the trimmed V and J ends, which lost 4 bases and 2 bases, there was a span of 9 bases. This sample comprised PBMCs from the stem cell graft donor, obtained from the stem cell graft. This receptor was identified in a human donor who donated a stem cell graft to a child with aplastic anemia. The J gene is TRBJ2-1, the V gene TRBV28; no firm D call. The CDR3 nucleotides are TGTGCCAGCAGTTATAGCAGGACCTACAATGAGCAGTTCTTC. This encodes CASSYSRTYNEQFF.